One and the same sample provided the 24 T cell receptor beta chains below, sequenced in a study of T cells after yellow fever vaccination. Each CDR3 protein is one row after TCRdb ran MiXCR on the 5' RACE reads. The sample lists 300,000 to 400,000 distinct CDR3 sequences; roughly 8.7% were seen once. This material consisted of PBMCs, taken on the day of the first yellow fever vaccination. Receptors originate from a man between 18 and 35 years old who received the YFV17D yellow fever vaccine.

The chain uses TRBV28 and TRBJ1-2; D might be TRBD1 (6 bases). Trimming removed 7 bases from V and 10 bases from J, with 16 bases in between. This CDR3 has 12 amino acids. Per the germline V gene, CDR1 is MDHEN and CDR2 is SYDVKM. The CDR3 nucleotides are TGTGCCAGCACCCCGTCGGGGGGGCCCTACACCTTC. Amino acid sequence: CASTPSGGPYTF.

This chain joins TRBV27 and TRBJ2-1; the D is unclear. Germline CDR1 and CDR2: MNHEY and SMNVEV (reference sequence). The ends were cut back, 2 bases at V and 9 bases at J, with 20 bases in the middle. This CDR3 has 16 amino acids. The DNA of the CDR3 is TGTGCCAGCAGTTTACCCCCCGGCTCCGTAGGCAGTGAGCAGTTCTTC. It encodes CASSLPPGSVGSEQFF.

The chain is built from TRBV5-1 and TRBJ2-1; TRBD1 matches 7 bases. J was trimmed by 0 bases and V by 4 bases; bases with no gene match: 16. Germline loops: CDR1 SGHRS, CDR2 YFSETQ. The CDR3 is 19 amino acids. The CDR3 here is CASSPSFFVRDSSYNEQFF. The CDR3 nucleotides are TGCGCCAGCAGCCCGAGTTTTTTCGTGAGGGACAGCTCCTACAATGAGCAGTTCTTC.

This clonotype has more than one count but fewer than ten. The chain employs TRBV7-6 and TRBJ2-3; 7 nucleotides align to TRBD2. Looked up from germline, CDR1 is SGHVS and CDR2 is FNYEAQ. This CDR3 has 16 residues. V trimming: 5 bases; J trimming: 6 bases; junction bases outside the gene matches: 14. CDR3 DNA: TGTGCCAGCAGCCCATACTCCGGGACTAACGTCGATACGCAGTATTTT. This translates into CASSPYSGTNVDTQYF.

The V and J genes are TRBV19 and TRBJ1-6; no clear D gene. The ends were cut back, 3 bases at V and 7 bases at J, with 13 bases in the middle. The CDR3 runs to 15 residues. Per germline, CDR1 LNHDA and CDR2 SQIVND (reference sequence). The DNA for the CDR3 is TGTGCCAGTAGTATGCAAATGGTCGCCAATTCACCCCTCCACTTT. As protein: CASSMQMVANSPLHF.

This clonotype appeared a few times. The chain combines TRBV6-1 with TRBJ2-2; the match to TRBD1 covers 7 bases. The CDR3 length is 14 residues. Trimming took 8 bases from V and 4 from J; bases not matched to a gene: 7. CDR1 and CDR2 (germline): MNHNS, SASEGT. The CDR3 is CASLGSGGTGELFF. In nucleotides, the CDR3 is TGTGCCAGCCTGGGCTCAGGGGGCACCGGGGAGCTGTTTTTT.

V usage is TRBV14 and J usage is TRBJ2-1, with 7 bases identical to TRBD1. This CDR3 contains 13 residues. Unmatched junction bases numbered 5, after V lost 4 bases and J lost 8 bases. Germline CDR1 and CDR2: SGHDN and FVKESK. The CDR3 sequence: CASSLSQGDEQFF. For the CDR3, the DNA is TGTGCCAGCAGCCTAAGCCAGGGGGATGAGCAGTTCTTC. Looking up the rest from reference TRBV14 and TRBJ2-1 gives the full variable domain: EAGVTQFPSHSVIEKGQTVTLRCDPISGHDNLYWYRRVMGKEIKFLLHFVKESKQDESGMPNNRFLAERTGGTYSTLKVQPAELEDSGVYFCASSLSQGDEQFFGPGTRLTVL.

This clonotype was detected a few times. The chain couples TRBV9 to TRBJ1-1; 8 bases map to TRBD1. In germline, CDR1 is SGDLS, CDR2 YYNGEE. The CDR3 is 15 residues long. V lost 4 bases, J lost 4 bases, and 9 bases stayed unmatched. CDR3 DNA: TGTGCCAGCAGCATCTCCCCGGACAGGGCCACTGAAGCTTTCTTT. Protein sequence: CASSISPDRATEAFF.

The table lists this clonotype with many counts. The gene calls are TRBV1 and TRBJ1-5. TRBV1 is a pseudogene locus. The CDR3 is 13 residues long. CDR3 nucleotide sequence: TGCACCAGTGCTAGGGCTTGGAGGGAGCATCAGCATTTT. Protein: CTSARAWREHQHF.

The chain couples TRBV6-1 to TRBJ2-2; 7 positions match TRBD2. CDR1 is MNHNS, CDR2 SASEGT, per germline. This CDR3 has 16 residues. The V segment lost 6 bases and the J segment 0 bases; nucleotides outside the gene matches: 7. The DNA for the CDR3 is TGTGCCAGCAGACCCACTAGCGCGGCGAACACCGGGGAGCTGTTTTTT. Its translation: CASRPTSAANTGELFF.

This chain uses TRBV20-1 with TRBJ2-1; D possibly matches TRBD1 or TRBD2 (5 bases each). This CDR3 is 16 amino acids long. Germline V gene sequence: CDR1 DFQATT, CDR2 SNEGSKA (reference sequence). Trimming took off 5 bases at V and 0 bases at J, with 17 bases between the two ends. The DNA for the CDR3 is TGCAGTGCTGAATCCCCCGGGGCGGACTCCTACAATGAGCAGTTCTTC. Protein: CSAESPGADSYNEQFF.

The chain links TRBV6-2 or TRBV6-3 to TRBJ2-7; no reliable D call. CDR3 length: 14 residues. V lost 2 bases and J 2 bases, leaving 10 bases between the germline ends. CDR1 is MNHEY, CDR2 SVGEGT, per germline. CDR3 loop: CASSYGVVPYEQYV. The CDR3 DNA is TGTGCCAGCAGTTACGGGGTGGTTCCCTACGAGCAGTACGTC.

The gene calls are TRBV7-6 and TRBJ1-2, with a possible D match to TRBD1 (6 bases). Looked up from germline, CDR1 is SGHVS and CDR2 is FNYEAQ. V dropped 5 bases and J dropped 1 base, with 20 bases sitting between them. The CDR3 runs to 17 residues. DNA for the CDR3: TGTGCCAGCAGCCCTACGTCGCATGGACAGATTAACTATGGCTACACCTTC. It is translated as CASSPTSHGQINYGYTF.

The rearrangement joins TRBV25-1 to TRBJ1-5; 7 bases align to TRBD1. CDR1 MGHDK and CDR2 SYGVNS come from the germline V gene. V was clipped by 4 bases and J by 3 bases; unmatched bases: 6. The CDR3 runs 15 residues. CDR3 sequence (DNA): TGTGCCAGCAGTGGCGGACAGGCCCCCAATCAGCCCCAGCATTTT. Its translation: CASSGGQAPNQPQHF.

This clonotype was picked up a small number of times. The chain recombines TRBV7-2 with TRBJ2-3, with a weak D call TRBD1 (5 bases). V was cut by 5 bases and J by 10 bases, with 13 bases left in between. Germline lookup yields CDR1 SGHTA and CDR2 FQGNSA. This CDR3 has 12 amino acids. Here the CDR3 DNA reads TGTGCCAGCAGCCCACCAGGGTTTGCGCAGTATTTT. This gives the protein CASSPPGFAQYF.

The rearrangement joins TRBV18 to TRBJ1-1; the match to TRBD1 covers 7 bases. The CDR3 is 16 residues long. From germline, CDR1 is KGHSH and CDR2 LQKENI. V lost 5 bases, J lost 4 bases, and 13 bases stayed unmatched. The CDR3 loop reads CASSSIPSGGGTEAFF. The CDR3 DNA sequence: TGTGCCAGCTCATCGATACCTTCAGGGGGAGGCACTGAAGCTTTCTTT. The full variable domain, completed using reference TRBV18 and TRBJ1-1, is NAGVMQNPRHLVRRRGQEARLRCSPMKGHSHVYWYRQLPEEGLKFMVYLQKENIIDESGMPKERFSAEFPKEGPSILRIQQVVRGDSAAYFCASSSIPSGGGTEAFFGQGTRLTVV.

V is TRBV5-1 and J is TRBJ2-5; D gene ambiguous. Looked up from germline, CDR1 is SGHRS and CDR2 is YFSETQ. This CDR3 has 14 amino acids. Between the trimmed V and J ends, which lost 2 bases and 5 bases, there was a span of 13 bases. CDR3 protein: CASSFAAAVETQYF. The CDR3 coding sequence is TGCGCCAGCAGCTTTGCTGCCGCCGTGGAGACCCAGTACTTC.

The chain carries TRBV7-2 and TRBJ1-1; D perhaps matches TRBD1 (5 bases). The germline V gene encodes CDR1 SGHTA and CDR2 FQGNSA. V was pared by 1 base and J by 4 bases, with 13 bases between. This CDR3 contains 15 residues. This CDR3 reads CASSLGGSAGTEAFF. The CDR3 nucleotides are TGTGCCAGCAGCTTAGGGGGGTCCGCCGGCACTGAAGCTTTCTTT.

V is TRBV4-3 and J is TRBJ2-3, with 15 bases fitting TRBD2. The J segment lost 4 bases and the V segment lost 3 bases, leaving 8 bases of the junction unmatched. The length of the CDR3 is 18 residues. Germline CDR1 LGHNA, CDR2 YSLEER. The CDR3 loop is CASSQMGLAGGSSDTQYF. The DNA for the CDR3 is TGCGCCAGCAGCCAGATGGGACTAGCGGGGGGTAGTTCAGATACGCAGTATTTT.

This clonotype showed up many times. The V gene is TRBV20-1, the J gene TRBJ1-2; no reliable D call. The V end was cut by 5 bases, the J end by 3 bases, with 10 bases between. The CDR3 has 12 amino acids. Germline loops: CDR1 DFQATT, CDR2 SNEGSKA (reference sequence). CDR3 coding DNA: TGCAGTGCTGGTAAAAGGGACTATGGCTACACCTTC. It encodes CSAGKRDYGYTF.

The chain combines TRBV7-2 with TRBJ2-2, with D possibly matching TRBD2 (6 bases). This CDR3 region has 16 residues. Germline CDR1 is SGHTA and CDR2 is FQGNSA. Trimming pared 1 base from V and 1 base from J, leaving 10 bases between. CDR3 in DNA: TGTGCCAGCAGCTTAGAGAGACTAGAGAACACCGGGGAGCTGTTTTTT. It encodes CASSLERLENTGELFF.

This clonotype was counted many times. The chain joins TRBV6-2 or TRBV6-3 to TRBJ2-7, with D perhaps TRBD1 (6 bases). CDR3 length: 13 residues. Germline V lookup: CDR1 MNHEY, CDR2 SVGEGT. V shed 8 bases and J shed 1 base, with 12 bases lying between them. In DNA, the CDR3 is TGTGCCAGCCGGAAAACAGGGTCCTACGAGCAGTACGTC. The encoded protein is CASRKTGSYEQYV.

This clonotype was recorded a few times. The CDR3 spells CSVEVRPGGIQYF. In DNA, the CDR3 is TGCAGCGTTGAAGTCCGGCCCGGGGGCATTCAGTACTTC. The rearrangement uses TRBV29-1 and TRBJ2-4; the D gene is possibly TRBD2 (6 bases). This CDR3 comprises 13 residues. In germline, CDR1 is SQVTM, CDR2 ANQGSEA. V shed 1 base and J shed 9 bases, with 13 bases lying between them.

As DNA, the CDR3 is TGCGCCAGCAGCTACGGCAGGGGAGGCGCTGAAGCTTTCTTT. Protein sequence: CASSYGRGGAEAFF. The chain uses TRBV5-1 and TRBJ1-1; maybe TRBD1 (6 bases). Per the germline V gene, CDR1 is SGHRS and CDR2 is YFSETQ. V was clipped by 3 bases and J by 6 bases, with 15 bases between them. CDR3 size: 14 residues.